These T cell receptor beta chains were read from a single sample in a study of human T cells and chemical hapten exposure. Each CDR3 protein gets one entry after TCRdb re-called the RACE reads with MiXCR. Of 150,000 to 200,000 distinct CDR3 sequences detected, approximately 14% appear once; the ten largest clones hold 1.5% to 2%. This specimen consisted of whole blood, obtained in connection with sensitization to the hapten diphenylcyclopropenone (DPC). The receptors shown here come from a young woman with alopecia areata. Some clones in this sample may be carry-over from other donors' samples. Each CDR3 is given with its conserved first and last residue. A D gene is named only where the DNA matches it firmly. Not every row has a clone size; where given, it reads once, few, many or a size class.

J gene: TRBJ2-7
V gene: TRBV7-2
clone size: few
D gene: .
CDR3 protein: CASSLDLGGTPTYEQYF
CDR3 DNA: TGTGCCAGCAGCTTAGATCTTGGCGGGACACCCACCTACGAGCAGTACTTC

J gene: TRBJ2-3
V gene: TRBV7-6
clone size: few
D gene: .
CDR3 protein: CASSFYGSTDTQYF
CDR3 DNA: TGTGCCAGCAGCTTCTATGGTTCCACAGATACGCAGTATTTT

J gene: TRBJ2-3
V gene: TRBV5-1
clone size: few
D gene: .
CDR3 protein: CASSLARLSGTDTQYF
CDR3 DNA: TGCGCCAGCAGCTTGGCTAGACTATCTGGCACAGATACGCAGTATTTT

J gene: TRBJ2-1
V gene: TRBV18
clone size: .
D gene: TRBD1
CDR3 protein: CASSPPEQGAHEQFF
CDR3 DNA: TGTGCCAGCTCACCTCCGGAACAGGGGGCCCATGAGCAGTTCTTC

J gene: TRBJ2-4
V gene: TRBV20-1
clone size: .
D gene: .
CDR3 protein: CSARAGNIQYF
CDR3 DNA: TGCAGTGCTAGAGCGGGAAACATTCAGTACTTC

J gene: TRBJ2-1
V gene: TRBV7-9
clone size: .
D gene: .
CDR3 protein: CASSLPTRSGSVYNEQFF
CDR3 DNA: TGTGCCAGCAGCTTACCGACACGATCAGGATCGGTCTACAATGAGCAGTTCTTC

J gene: TRBJ2-7
V gene: TRBV5-4
clone size: few
D gene: TRBD2
CDR3 protein: CASSLAGLAAEQYF
CDR3 DNA: TGTGCCAGCAGCTTGGCCGGACTAGCGGCCGAGCAGTACTTC

J gene: TRBJ2-6
V gene: TRBV7-9
clone size: few
D gene: .
CDR3 protein: CASSPVRSGANVLTF
CDR3 DNA: TGTGCCAGCAGCCCAGTTCGCTCTGGGGCCAACGTCCTGACTTTC

J gene: TRBJ2-7
V gene: TRBV7-6
clone size: many
D gene: .
CDR3 protein: CASSLAGGPSYEQYF
CDR3 DNA: TGTGCCAGCAGCTTAGCTGGGGGCCCCTCCTACGAGCAGTACTTC

J gene: TRBJ1-1
V gene: TRBV18
clone size: .
D gene: TRBD1
CDR3 protein: CASSPLTGETEAFF
CDR3 DNA: TGTGCCAGCTCACCTTTGACAGGGGAAACTGAAGCTTTCTTT

J gene: TRBJ2-5
V gene: TRBV20-1
clone size: .
D gene: TRBD1
CDR3 protein: CSARPGQGPQETQYF
CDR3 DNA: TGCAGTGCTAGACCAGGACAGGGACCCCAAGAGACCCAGTACTTC

J gene: TRBJ1-2
V gene: TRBV5-4
clone size: few
D gene: .
CDR3 protein: CASSGRDGYTF
CDR3 DNA: TGTGCCAGCTCGGGTCGGGATGGCTACACCTTC

J gene: TRBJ2-1
V gene: TRBV10-3
clone size: .
D gene: .
CDR3 protein: CAIRNTGYNEQFF
CDR3 DNA: TGTGCCATCAGGAATACAGGGTACAATGAGCAGTTCTTC

J gene: TRBJ1-1
V gene: TRBV12-3/TRBV12-4
clone size: many
D gene: .
CDR3 protein: CASSQMQGTEAFF
CDR3 DNA: TGTGCCAGCAGTCAGATGCAGGGCACTGAAGCTTTCTTT

J gene: TRBJ2-1
V gene: TRBV10-3
clone size: .
D gene: .
CDR3 protein: CAISGSGGGQYNEQFF
CDR3 DNA: TGTGCCATCAGTGGTTCGGGCGGGGGCCAATACAATGAGCAGTTCTTC

J gene: TRBJ2-1
V gene: TRBV9
clone size: few
D gene: TRBD2
CDR3 protein: CASSVQTSNNEQFF
CDR3 DNA: TGTGCCAGCAGCGTTCAGACTAGCAACAATGAGCAGTTCTTC

J gene: TRBJ1-6
V gene: TRBV25-1
clone size: many
D gene: .
CDR3 protein: CASSEYRGSPLHF
CDR3 DNA: TGTGCCAGCAGTGAATATAGGGGTTCACCCCTCCACTTT

J gene: TRBJ1-4
V gene: TRBV30
clone size: few
D gene: .
CDR3 protein: CAWRSRTAFLSQTNEKLFF
CDR3 DNA: TGTGCCTGGAGGTCTCGAACCGCTTTTTTATCGCAGACTAATGAAAAACTGTTTTTT

J gene: TRBJ2-1
V gene: TRBV5-4
clone size: .
D gene: TRBD1
CDR3 protein: CASSFTGGDEQFF
CDR3 DNA: TGTGCCAGCAGCTTTACAGGGGGCGATGAGCAGTTCTTC

J gene: TRBJ2-1
V gene: TRBV20-1
clone size: many
D gene: TRBD2
CDR3 protein: CSASPSGGFNEQFF
CDR3 DNA: TGCAGTGCTTCACCTAGCGGGGGGTTTAATGAGCAGTTCTTC

J gene: TRBJ2-3
V gene: TRBV2
clone size: .
D gene: .
CDR3 protein: CASMFGGRGGTDTQYF
CDR3 DNA: TGTGCCAGCATGTTTGGAGGGAGAGGAGGCACAGATACGCAGTATTTT

J gene: TRBJ2-3
V gene: TRBV20-1
clone size: few
D gene: .
CDR3 protein: CSAGVVGRGTDTQYF
CDR3 DNA: TGCAGTGCTGGGGTTGTGGGGAGAGGGACAGATACGCAGTATTTT

J gene: TRBJ2-7
V gene: TRBV29-1
clone size: many
D gene: .
CDR3 protein: CSVEEGYEQYF
CDR3 DNA: TGCAGCGTTGAAGAAGGGTACGAGCAGTACTTC

J gene: TRBJ2-3
V gene: TRBV10-3
clone size: many
D gene: .
CDR3 protein: CAISEGGGAGVEDTQYF
CDR3 DNA: TGTGCCATCAGTGAAGGGGGTGGGGCGGGAGTCGAAGATACGCAGTATTTT

J gene: TRBJ1-5
V gene: TRBV3-1
clone size: few
D gene: .
CDR3 protein: CASSEGSGLGPQHF
CDR3 DNA: TGTGCCAGCAGCGAAGGGTCCGGGCTGGGTCCCCAGCATTTT

J gene: TRBJ1-2
V gene: TRBV24-1
clone size: .
D gene: .
CDR3 protein: CATSDPGRNYGYTF
CDR3 DNA: TGTGCCACCAGTGATCCCGGACGGAACTATGGCTACACCTTC

J gene: TRBJ1-6
V gene: TRBV5-1
clone size: .
D gene: TRBD1
CDR3 protein: CASSLEQGENSPLHF
CDR3 DNA: TGCGCCAGCAGCTTGGAGCAGGGGGAAAATTCACCCCTCCACTTT

J gene: TRBJ2-1
V gene: TRBV30
clone size: many
D gene: .
CDR3 protein: CAWSVRFNEQFF
CDR3 DNA: TGTGCCTGGAGTGTACGTTTCAATGAGCAGTTCTTC

J gene: TRBJ2-1
V gene: TRBV9
clone size: .
D gene: .
CDR3 protein: CASSVGASRRSHEQFF
CDR3 DNA: TGTGCCAGCAGCGTAGGTGCTAGCCGTCGCTCGCATGAGCAGTTCTTC

J gene: TRBJ1-2
V gene: TRBV6-5
clone size: .
D gene: .
CDR3 protein: CASSYSGTVNYGYTF
CDR3 DNA: TGTGCCAGCAGTTACTCAGGGACGGTTAACTATGGCTACACCTTC

J gene: TRBJ2-3
V gene: TRBV6-2/TRBV6-3
clone size: .
D gene: .
CDR3 protein: CASSYSEVSTDTQYF
CDR3 DNA: TGTGCCAGCAGTTACTCGGAAGTAAGCACAGATACGCAGTATTTT